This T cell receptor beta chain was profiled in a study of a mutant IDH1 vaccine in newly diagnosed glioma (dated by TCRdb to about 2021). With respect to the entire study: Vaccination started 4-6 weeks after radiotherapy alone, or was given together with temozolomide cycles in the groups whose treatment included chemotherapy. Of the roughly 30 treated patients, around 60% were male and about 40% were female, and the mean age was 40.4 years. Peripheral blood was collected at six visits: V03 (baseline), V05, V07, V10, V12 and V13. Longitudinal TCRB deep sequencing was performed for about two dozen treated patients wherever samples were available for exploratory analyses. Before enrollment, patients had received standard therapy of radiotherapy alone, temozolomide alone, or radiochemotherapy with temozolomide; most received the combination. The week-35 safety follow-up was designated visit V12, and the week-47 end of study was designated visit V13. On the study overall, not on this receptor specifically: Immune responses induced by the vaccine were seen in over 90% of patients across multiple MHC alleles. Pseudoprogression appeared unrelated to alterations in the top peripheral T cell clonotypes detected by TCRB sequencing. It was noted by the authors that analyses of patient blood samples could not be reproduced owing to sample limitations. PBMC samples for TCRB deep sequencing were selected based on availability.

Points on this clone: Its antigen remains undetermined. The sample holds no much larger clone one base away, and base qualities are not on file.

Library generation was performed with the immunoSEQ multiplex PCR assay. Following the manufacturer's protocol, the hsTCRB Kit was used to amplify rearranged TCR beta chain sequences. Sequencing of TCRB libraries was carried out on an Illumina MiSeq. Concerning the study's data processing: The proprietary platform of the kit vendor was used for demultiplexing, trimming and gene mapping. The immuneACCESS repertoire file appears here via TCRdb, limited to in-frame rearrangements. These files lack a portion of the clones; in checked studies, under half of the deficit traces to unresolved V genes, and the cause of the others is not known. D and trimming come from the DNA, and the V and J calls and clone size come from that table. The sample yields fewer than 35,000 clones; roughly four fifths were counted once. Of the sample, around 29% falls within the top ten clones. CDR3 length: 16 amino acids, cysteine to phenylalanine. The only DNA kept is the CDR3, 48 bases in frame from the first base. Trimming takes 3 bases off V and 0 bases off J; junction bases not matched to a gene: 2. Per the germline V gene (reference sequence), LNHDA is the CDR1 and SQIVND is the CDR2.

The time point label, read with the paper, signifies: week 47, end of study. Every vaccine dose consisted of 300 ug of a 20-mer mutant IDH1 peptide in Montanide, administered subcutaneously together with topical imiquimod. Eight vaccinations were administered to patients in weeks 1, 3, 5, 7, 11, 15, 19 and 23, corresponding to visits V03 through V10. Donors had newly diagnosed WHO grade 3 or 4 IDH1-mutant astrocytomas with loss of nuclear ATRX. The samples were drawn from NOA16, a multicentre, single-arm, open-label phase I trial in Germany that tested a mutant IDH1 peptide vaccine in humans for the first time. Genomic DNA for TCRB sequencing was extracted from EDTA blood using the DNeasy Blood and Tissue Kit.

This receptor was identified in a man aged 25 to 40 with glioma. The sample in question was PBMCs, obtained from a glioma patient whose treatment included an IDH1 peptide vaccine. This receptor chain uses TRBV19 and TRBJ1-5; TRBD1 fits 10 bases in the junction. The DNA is TGTGCCAGTAGTATCCGGGACAGGGGTAGCAATCAGCCCCAGCATTTT. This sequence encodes CASSIRDRGSNQPQHF.